This is a list of T cell receptor beta chains from one sample in a study of blood T cell repertoires in COVID-19. Sequencing was performed with immunoSEQ multiplex PCR; in TCRdb, only in-frame clones are kept and a portion is missing. The table includes some 88,000 clones, 70% to 90% detected once. The source material was peripheral blood. Source of these receptors: a woman in her seventies with acute or convalescent COVID-19. The CDR3 runs from the conserved cysteine through the conserved F or W. A D gene is named only where the DNA matches it firmly. The listing skips clone size in some rows; elsewhere it reads once, few, many or a size class.

D: NA
size: NA
J: TRBJ2-1
V: TRBV27
CDR3: CASSLSFAVRAHEQFF
DNA: TGTGCCAGCAGTTTATCGTTTGCCGTCAGGGCCCATGAGCAGTTCTTC

D: TRBD1
size: NA
J: TRBJ1-2
V: TRBV6-5
CDR3: CALTGDHGYTF
DNA: TGTGCCTTAACAGGGGATCATGGCTACACCTTC

D: NA
size: NA
J: TRBJ2-2
V: TRBV9
CDR3: CASSGRGPGELFF
DNA: TGTGCCAGCAGCGGAAGGGGTCCCGGGGAGCTGTTTTTT

D: TRBD2
size: once
J: TRBJ2-1
V: TRBV19
CDR3: CASSRVPQRGSYNEQFF
DNA: TGTGCCAGTAGTAGGGTCCCTCAGCGGGGGTCCTACAATGAGCAGTTCTTC

D: TRBD2
size: NA
J: TRBJ2-3
V: TRBV10-1
CDR3: CASSESGTSIDTQYF
DNA: TGCGCCAGCAGTGAGTCAGGGACTAGCATAGATACGCAGTATTTT

D: NA
size: NA
J: TRBJ1-6
V: TRBV19
CDR3: CASRIPGTNSPLHF
DNA: TGTGCCAGTAGGATACCGGGAACTAATTCACCCCTCCACTTT

D: TRBD2
size: NA
J: TRBJ2-2
V: TRBV29-1
CDR3: CSVAPTSGATGELFF
DNA: TGCAGCGTTGCTCCGACTAGCGGGGCCACCGGGGAGCTGTTTTTT

D: NA
size: NA
J: TRBJ2-5
V: TRBV27
CDR3: CASSSPRSRETQYF
DNA: TGTGCCAGCAGTTCTCCCCGATCTAGAGAGACCCAGTACTTC

D: TRBD2
size: once
J: TRBJ2-5
V: TRBV6-5
CDR3: CASSYSGGIKETQYF
DNA: TGTGCCAGCAGTTACTCGGGGGGGATCAAAGAGACCCAGTACTTC

D: NA
size: few
J: TRBJ2-1
V: TRBV30
CDR3: CAWSGYWNSGNEQFF
DNA: TGTGCCTGGAGTGGTTACTGGAACTCCGGGAATGAGCAGTTCTTC

D: NA
size: NA
J: TRBJ2-5
V: TRBV28
CDR3: CASSTKLRETQYF
DNA: TGTGCCAGCAGCACGAAACTGCGAGAGACCCAGTACTTC

D: TRBD2
size: NA
J: TRBJ2-2
V: TRBV5-4
CDR3: CASRPGTSQPGELFF
DNA: TGTGCCAGCAGACCCGGGACTAGTCAGCCCGGGGAGCTGTTTTTT

D: NA
size: NA
J: TRBJ1-4
V: TRBV3-1/TRBV3-2
CDR3: CASSQQGTNEKLFF
DNA: TGTGCCAGCAGCCAACAGGGAACTAATGAAAAACTGTTTTTT

D: NA
size: NA
J: TRBJ1-3
V: TRBV19
CDR3: CASSNLEAPGNTIYF
DNA: TGTGCCAGTAGTAACCTGGAGGCTCCTGGAAACACCATATATTTT

D: TRBD1
size: NA
J: TRBJ1-4
V: TRBV29-1
CDR3: CSVRGTETNEKLFF
DNA: TGCAGCGTTCGGGGGACAGAAACTAATGAAAAACTGTTTTTT

D: NA
size: once
J: TRBJ2-1
V: TRBV5-6
CDR3: CASSSYNEQFF
DNA: TGTGCCAGCAGCTCTTACAATGAGCAGTTCTTC

D: NA
size: NA
J: TRBJ2-5
V: TRBV18
CDR3: CASSPRVQETQYF
DNA: TGTGCCAGCTCACCACGAGTCCAAGAGACCCAGTACTTC

D: NA
size: NA
J: TRBJ1-2
V: TRBV7-9
CDR3: CASSTGTMGYGYTF
DNA: TGTGCCAGCTCAACAGGGACAATGGGGTATGGCTACACCTTC